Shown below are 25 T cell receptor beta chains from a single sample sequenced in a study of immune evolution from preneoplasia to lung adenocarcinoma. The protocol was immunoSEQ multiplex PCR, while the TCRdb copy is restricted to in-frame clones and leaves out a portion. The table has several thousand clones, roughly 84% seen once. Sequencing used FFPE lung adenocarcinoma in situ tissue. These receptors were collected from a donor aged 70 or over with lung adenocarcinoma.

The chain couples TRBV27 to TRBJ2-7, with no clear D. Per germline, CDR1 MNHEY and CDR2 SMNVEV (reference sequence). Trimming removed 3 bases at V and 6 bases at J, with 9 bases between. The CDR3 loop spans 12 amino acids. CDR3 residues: CASSFIGSEQYF. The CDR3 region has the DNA TGTGCCAGCAGTTTCATTGGTTCCGAGCAGTACTTC.

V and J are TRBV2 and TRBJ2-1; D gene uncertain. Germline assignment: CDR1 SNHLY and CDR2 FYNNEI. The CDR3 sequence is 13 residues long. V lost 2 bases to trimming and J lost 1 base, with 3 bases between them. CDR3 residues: CASSEQSYNEQFF. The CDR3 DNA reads TGTGCCAGCAGTGAACAGTCCTACAATGAGCAGTTCTTC.

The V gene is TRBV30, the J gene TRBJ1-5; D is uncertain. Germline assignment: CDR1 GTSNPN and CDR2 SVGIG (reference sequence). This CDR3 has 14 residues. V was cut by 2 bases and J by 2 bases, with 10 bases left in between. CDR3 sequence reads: CAWSKGAGNQPQHF. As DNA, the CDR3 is TGTGCCTGGAGTAAGGGAGCGGGCAATCAGCCCCAGCATTTT. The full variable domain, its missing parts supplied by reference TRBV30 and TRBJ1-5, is SQTIHQWPATLVQPVGSPLSLECTVEGTSNPNLYWYRQAAGRGLQLLFYSVGIGQISSEVPQNLSASRPQDRQFILSSKKLLLSDSGFYLCAWSKGAGNQPQHFGDGTRLSIL.

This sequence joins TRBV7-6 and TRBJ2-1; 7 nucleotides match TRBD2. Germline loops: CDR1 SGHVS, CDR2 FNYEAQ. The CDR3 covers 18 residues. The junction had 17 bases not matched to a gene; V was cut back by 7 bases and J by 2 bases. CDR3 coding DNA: TGTGCCAGCACCTCTAGCGGCACCGAGGTCAGGGCCTACAATGAGCAGTTCTTC. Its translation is CASTSSGTEVRAYNEQFF. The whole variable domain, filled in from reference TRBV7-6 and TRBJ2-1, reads GAGVSQSPRYKVTKRGQDVALRCDPISGHVSLYWYRQALGQGPEFLTYFNYEAQQDKSGLPNDRFSAERPEGSISTLTIQRTEQRDSAMYRCASTSSGTEVRAYNEQFFGPGTRLTVL.

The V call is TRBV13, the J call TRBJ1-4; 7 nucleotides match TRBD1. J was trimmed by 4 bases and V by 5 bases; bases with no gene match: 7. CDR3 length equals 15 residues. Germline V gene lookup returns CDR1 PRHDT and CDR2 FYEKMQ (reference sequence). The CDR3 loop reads CASSVRDSFNEKLFF. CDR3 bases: TGTGCCAGCAGCGTCCGGGACAGCTTTAATGAAAAACTGTTTTTT.

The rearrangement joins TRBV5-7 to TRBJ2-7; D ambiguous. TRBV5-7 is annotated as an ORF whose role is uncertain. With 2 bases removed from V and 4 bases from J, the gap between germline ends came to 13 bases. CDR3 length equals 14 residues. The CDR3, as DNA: TGTGCCAGCAGCTTTGACCCCTTTTGGTACGAGCAGTACTTC. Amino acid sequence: CASSFDPFWYEQYF.

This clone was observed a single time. The CDR3, as DNA: TGTGCCCAAACTAGCTACAATGAGCAGTTCTTC. As protein: CAQTSYNEQFF. J is TRBJ2-1 and V is TRBV30; possible D gene TRBD2, 5 bases. The CDR3 spans 11 residues. CDR1 and CDR2 (germline): GTSNPN, SVGIG (reference sequence). V lost 8 bases to trimming and J lost 3 bases, with 8 bases between them.

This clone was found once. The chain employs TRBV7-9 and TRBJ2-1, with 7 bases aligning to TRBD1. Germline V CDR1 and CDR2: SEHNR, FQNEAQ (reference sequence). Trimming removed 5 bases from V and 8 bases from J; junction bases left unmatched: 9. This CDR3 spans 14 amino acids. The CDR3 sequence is CASSLDRASDEQFF. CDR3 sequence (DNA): TGTGCCAGCAGCCTCGACAGGGCCAGTGATGAGCAGTTCTTC. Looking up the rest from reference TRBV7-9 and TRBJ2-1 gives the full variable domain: DTGVSQNPRHKITKRGQNVTFRCDPISEHNRLYWYRQTLGQGPEFLTYFQNEAQLEKSRLLSDRFSAERPKGSFSTLEIQRTEQGDSAMYLCASSLDRASDEQFFGPGTRLTVL.

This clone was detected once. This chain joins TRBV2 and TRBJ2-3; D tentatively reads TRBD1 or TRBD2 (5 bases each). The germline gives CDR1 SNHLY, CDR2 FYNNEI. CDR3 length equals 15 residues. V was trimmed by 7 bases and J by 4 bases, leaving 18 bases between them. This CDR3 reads CASTEGLVGPDTQYF. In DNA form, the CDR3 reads TGTGCCAGCACCGAGGGGCTAGTGGGCCCAGATACGCAGTATTTT.

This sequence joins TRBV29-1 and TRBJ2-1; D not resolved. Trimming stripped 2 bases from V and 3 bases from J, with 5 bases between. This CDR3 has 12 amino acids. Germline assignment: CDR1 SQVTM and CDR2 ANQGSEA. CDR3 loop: CSVEKNYNEQFF. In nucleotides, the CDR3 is TGCAGCGTTGAAAAAAACTACAATGAGCAGTTCTTC.

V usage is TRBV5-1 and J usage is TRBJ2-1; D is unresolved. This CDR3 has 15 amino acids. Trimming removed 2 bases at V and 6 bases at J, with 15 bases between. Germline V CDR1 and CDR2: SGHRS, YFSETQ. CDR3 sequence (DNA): TGCGCCAGCAGCTTAGGTTTAGAAGCAGGCAATGAGCAGTTCTTC. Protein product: CASSLGLEAGNEQFF.

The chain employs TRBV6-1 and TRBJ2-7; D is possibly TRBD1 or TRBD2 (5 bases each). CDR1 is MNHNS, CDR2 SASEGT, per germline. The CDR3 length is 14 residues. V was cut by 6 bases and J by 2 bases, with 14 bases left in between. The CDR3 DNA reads TGTGCCAGCAGAAAAGGGGAGTGGACCTACGAGCAGTACTTC. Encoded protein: CASRKGEWTYEQYF.

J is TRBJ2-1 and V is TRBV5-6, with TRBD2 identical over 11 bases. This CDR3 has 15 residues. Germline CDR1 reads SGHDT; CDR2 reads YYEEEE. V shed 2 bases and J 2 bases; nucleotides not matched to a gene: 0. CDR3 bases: TGTGCCAGCAGCTTACTAGCGGGAGCCTACAATGAGCAGTTCTTC. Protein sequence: CASSLLAGAYNEQFF. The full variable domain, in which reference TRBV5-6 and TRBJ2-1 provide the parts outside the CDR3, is DAGVTQSPTHLIKTRGQQVTLRCSPKSGHDTVSWYQQALGQGPQFIFQYYEEEERQRGNFPDRFSGHQFPNYSSELNVNALLLGDSALYLCASSLLAGAYNEQFFGPGTRLTVL.

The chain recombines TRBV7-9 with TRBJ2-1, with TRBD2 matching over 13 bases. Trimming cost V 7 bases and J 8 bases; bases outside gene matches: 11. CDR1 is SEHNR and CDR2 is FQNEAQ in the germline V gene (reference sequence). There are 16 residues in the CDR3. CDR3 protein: CASTERRGLAGDEQFF. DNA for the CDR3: TGTGCCAGCACCGAAAGGAGAGGACTAGCGGGAGATGAGCAGTTCTTC. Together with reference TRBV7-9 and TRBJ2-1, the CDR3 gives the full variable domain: DTGVSQNPRHKITKRGQNVTFRCDPISEHNRLYWYRQTLGQGPEFLTYFQNEAQLEKSRLLSDRFSAERPKGSFSTLEIQRTEQGDSAMYLCASTERRGLAGDEQFFGPGTRLTVL.

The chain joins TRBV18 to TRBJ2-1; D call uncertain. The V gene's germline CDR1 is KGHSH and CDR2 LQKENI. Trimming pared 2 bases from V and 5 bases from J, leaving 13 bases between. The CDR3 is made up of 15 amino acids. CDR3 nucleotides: TGTGCCAGCTCACCATACTATAGTGGAGACAATGAGCAGTTCTTC. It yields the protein CASSPYYSGDNEQFF.

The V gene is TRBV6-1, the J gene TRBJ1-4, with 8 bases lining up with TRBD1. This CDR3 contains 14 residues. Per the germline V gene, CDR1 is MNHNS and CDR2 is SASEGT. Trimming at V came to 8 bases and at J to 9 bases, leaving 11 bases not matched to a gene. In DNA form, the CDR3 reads TGTGCCAGCCTGGAGACAGGGGACGTCCAAAAACTGTTTTTT. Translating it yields CASLETGDVQKLFF.

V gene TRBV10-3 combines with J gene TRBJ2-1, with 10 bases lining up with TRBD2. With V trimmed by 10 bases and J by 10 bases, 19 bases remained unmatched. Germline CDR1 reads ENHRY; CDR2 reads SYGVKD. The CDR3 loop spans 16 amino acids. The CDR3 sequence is CATALGALAGEREQFF. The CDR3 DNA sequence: TGTGCCACCGCTTTAGGAGCGCTAGCGGGAGAAAGGGAGCAGTTCTTC.

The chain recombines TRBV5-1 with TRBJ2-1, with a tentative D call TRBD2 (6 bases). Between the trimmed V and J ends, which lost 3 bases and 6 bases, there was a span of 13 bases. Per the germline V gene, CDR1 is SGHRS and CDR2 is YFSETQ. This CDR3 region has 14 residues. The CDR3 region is CASSWGGGGNEQFF. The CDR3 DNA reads TGCGCCAGCAGCTGGGGTGGGGGAGGCAATGAGCAGTTCTTC.

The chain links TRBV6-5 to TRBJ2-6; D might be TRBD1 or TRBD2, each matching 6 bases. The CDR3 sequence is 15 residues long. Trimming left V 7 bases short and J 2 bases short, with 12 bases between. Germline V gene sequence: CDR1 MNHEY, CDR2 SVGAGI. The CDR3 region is CASTRGVPGANVLTF. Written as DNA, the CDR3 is TGTGCCAGCACTAGGGGGGTTCCTGGGGCCAACGTCCTGACTTTC.

CDR3: CASSQANLGFTDTQYF. The CDR3 nucleotides are TGCGCCAGCAGCCAAGCCAACCTAGGGTTCACAGATACGCAGTATTTT. The chain links TRBV4-1 to TRBJ2-3; D call uncertain. Germline CDR1 is MGHRA and CDR2 is YSYEKL. CDR3 length equals 16 residues. The V end lost 1 base, the J end lost 2 bases, and 13 bases lay between the germline ends.

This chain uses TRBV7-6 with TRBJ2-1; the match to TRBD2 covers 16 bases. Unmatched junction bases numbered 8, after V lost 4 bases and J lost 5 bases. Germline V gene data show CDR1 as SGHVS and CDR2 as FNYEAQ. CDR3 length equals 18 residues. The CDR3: CASSSGTSGRGSHNEQFF. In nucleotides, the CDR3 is TGTGCCAGCAGCTCCGGGACTAGCGGGAGGGGGTCCCACAATGAGCAGTTCTTC.

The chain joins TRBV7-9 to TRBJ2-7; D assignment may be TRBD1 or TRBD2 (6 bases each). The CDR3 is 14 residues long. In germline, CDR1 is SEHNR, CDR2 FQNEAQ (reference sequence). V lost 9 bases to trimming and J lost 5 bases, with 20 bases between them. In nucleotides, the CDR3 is TGTGCCAGTACCAGACTAGGGGGTACCGACGAGCAGTACTTC. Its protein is CASTRLGGTDEQYF.

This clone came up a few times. CDR3 nucleotides: TGTGCCAGCAGAGGTGGGGGCGGGTTAGATCAGTTCTTC. Translation gives CASRGGGGLDQFF. The chain recombines TRBV27 with TRBJ2-1; TRBD1 is a possible D gene (6 bases). Trimming took 6 bases from V and 13 from J, leaving 19 bases between them. CDR1 is MNHEY and CDR2 is SMNVEV in the germline V gene (reference sequence). CDR3 length equals 13 residues.

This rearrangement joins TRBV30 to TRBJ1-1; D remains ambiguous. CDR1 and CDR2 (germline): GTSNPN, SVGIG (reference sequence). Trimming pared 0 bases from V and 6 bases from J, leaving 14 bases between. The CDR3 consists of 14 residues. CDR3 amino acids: CAWSVEGIGSEAFF. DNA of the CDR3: TGTGCCTGGAGTGTGGAGGGAATTGGATCTGAAGCTTTCTTT.

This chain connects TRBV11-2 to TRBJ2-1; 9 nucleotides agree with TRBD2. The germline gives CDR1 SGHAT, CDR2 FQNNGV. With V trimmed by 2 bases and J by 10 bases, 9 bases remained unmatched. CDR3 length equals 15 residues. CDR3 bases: TGTGCCAGCAGCTTAAGGCCTAGCGGGAAGGGCGAGCAGTTCTTC. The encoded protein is CASSLRPSGKGEQFF.